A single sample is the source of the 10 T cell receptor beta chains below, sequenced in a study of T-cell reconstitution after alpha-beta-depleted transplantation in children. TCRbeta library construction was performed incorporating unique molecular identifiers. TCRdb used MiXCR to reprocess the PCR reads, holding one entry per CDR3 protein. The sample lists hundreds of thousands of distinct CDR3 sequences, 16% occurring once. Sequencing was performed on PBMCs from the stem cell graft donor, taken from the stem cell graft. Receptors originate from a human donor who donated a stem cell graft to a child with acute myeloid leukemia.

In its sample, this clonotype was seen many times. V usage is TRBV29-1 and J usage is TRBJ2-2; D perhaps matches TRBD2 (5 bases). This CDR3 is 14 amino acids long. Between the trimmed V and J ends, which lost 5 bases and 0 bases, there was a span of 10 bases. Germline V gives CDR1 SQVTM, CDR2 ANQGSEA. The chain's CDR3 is CSVRSGANTGELFF. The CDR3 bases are TGCAGCGTTCGGTCCGGGGCGAACACCGGGGAGCTGTTTTTT.

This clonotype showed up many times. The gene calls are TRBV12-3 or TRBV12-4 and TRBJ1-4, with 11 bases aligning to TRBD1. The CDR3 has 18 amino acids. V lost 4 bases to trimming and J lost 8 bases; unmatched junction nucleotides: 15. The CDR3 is CASSSYDGQGAAGEKLFF. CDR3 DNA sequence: TGTGCCAGCAGTTCGTACGACGGACAGGGGGCTGCCGGCGAAAAACTGTTTTTT.

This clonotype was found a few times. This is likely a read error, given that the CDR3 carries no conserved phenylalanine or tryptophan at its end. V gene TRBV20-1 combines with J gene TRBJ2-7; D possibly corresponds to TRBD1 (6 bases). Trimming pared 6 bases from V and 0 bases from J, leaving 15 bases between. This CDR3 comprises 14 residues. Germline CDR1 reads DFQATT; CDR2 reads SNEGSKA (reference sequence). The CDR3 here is CSAEPGESSYEQYL. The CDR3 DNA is TGCAGTGCAGAGCCAGGGGAGAGCTCCTACGAGCAGTACCTC.

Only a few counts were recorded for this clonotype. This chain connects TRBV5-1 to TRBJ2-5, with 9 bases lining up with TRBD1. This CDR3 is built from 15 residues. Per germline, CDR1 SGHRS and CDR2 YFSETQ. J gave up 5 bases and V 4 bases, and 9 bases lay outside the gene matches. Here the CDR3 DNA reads TGCGCCAGCAGCCTAAACCGGGACAGGGTCGAGACCCAGTACTTC. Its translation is CASSLNRDRVETQYF.

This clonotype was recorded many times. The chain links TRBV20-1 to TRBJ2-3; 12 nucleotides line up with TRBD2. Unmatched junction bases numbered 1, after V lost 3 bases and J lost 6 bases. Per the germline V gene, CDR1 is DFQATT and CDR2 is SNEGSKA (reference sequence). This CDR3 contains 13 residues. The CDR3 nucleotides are TGCAGTGCTAGGCTAGCGGGGGGGGATACGCAGTATTTT. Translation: CSARLAGGDTQYF.

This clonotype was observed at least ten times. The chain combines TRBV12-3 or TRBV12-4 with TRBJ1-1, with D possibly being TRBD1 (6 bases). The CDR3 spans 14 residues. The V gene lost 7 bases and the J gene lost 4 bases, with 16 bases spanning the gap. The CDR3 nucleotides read TGTGCCAGCAATCCTTCACAGGGAAGCACTGAAGCTTTCTTT. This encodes CASNPSQGSTEAFF.

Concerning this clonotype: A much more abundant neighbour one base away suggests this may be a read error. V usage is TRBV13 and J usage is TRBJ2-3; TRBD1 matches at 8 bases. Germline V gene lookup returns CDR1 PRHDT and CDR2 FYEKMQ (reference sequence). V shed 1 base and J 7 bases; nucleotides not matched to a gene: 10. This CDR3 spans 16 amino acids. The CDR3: CASSLDGQGAVNTQYF. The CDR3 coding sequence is TGTGCCAGCAGCTTAGATGGACAGGGAGCTGTTAATACGCAGTATTTT.

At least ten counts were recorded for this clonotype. The CDR3, as DNA: TGTGCCAGCAGCCTGCATGGCGCTGAAGCTTTCTTT. It encodes CASSLHGAEAFF. The chain uses TRBV11-1 and TRBJ1-1; D gene uncertain. This CDR3 comprises 12 residues. CDR1 is SGHAT and CDR2 is FQDESV in the germline V gene (reference sequence). Between the trimmed V and J ends, which lost 5 bases and 6 bases, there was a span of 10 bases.

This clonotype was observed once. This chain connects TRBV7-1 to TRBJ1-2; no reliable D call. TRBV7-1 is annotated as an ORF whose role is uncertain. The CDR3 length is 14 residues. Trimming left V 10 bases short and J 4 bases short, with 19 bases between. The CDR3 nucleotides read TGTGCCATGGGCCCCGCGCTACTCGGCTATGGCTACACCTTC. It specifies CAMGPALLGYGYTF.

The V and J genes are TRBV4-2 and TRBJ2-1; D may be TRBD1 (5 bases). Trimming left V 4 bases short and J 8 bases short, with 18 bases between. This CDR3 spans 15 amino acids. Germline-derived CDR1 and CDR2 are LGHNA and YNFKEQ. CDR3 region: CASSRPLAGSHEQFF. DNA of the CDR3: TGTGCCAGCAGCCGCCCATTGGCAGGGTCCCATGAGCAGTTCTTC.